This T cell receptor (beta chain) was found in a study of blood T cell repertoires in COVID-19. Across the whole study: The origin of the acute and convalescent COVID-19 samples was the United States, Italy and Spain. T cells, B-cell-depleted T cells, or PBMCs supplied cDNA or gDNA.

How the authors handled the data: By means of reference gene primer amplification, nucleated cell counts were estimated. Libraries were prepared by immunoSEQ multiplex PCR; TCRdb keeps only in-frame clonotypes and omits some of them. That table is the source of V, J and clone size, and D and trimming were worked out from the DNA. Of some 200,000 clones detected, roughly 89% appear once; the ten largest clones hold roughly 3.9%. Between the trimmed V and J ends, which lost 8 bases and 7 bases, there was a span of 14 bases. The germline V gene encodes CDR1 DFQATT and CDR2 SNEGSKA (reference sequence). The CDR3 covers 11 residues.

This receptor was obtained from a man younger than 35 with active or convalescent COVID-19. The specimen was peripheral blood. The gene calls are TRBV20-1 and TRBJ2-5; D possibly corresponds to TRBD1 (5 bases). This CDR3 is CSPRGITTQYF. For the CDR3, the DNA is TGCAGTCCAAGGGGCATCACGACCCAGTACTTC.